These 19 T cell receptor beta chains share one sample of origin, sequenced in a study of blood T cell repertoires in COVID-19 (dated by TCRdb to the early 2020s). Library preparation used the immunoSEQ multiplex PCR assay. TCRdb obtained this table from immuneACCESS and retained in-frame rearrangements with V and J assigned. These tables miss some clones; where compared with another copy, unresolved V genes account for less than half of the shortfall, and the remainder is unexplained. The sample table records some 340,000 clones; over 80% of these occur just once. About 5% of the sample is in the top ten clones. Sequenced sample: PBMCs or T cells enriched from blood (not recorded which). The receptors stem from a woman aged 45-60 years who had recovered from COVID-19.

The chain has TRBV25-1 and TRBJ2-1; TRBD2 agrees at 11 bases. This CDR3 comprises 13 residues. Trimming cost V 6 bases and J 9 bases; bases outside gene matches: 4. Germline V gene data show CDR1 as MGHDK and CDR2 as SYGVNS. The CDR3 DNA is TGTGCCAGCAGAGCCGGGACTAGCGGTGAGCAGTTCTTC. Translating gives CASRAGTSGEQFF.

The rearrangement uses TRBV28 and TRBJ1-5, with 9 nucleotides matching TRBD1. V was pared by 4 bases and J by 4 bases, with 11 bases of the junction left unmatched. Germline assignment: CDR1 MDHEN and CDR2 SYDVKM. The CDR3 runs 17 residues. The CDR3 DNA follows: TGTGCCAGCAGTTCGATAGGACAGGGGTCGTTTAATCAGCCCCAGCATTTT. Its translation is CASSSIGQGSFNQPQHF.

The chain links TRBV10-3 to TRBJ1-5, with D unclear. The CDR3 has 13 residues. CDR1 and CDR2 from the germline V gene are ENHRY and SYGVKD. Deletions cut 10 bases from V and 0 bases from J, with 10 bases between. DNA of the CDR3: TGTGCCACCTTACAAAATAGCAATCAGCCCCAGCATTTT. Encoded protein: CATLQNSNQPQHF.

The chain joins TRBV3-1 (or the pseudogene TRBV3-2) to TRBJ1-5, with D hard to call. Per germline, CDR1 LGHDT and CDR2 YNNKEL (reference sequence). V shed 1 base and J shed 5 bases, with 24 bases lying between them. The CDR3 extends over 19 amino acids. The CDR3 sequence is CASSQAPPPTSTRHQPQHF. In nucleotides, the CDR3 is TGTGCCAGCAGCCAAGCCCCACCCCCCACATCCACCCGCCATCAGCCCCAGCATTTT.

This clone was detected only a few times. V is TRBV27 and J is TRBJ2-3; possibly TRBD1 for D (6 bases). The V gene's germline CDR1 is MNHEY and CDR2 SMNVEV (reference sequence). Trimming cost V 3 bases and J 4 bases, with 23 bases left between them. The CDR3 length is 18 residues. In DNA form, the CDR3 reads TGTGCCAGCAGTTTGAGCGGACAGAGGATGAATGTCCCAGATACGCAGTATTTT. This sequence encodes CASSLSGQRMNVPDTQYF.

In its sample, this clone was seen a few times. The gene calls are TRBV11-2 and TRBJ2-2, with TRBD2 as a possible D gene (6 bases). CDR3 length: 14 amino acids. The germline V gene encodes CDR1 SGHAT and CDR2 FQNNGV. V shed 8 bases and J shed 9 bases, with 19 bases lying between them. CDR3 sequence: CASWRGNNARELFF. As DNA, the CDR3 is TGTGCCAGCTGGAGGGGTAACAATGCTCGGGAGCTGTTTTTT. Based on the CDR3 plus reference TRBV11-2 and TRBJ2-2, the full variable domain is EAGVAQSPRYKIIEKRQSVAFWCNPISGHATLYWYQQILGQGPKLLIQFQNNGVVDDSQLPKDRFSAERLKGVDSTLKIQPAKLEDSAVYLCASWRGNNARELFFGEGSRLTVL.

This clone has just one count. The chain couples TRBV6-1 to TRBJ1-1; D not certain. The length of the CDR3 is 11 residues. Trimming shortened V by 2 bases and J by 10 bases, and 8 bases separated the two germline ends. CDR1 is MNHNS and CDR2 is SASEGT in the germline V gene. CDR3 sequence (DNA): TGTGCCAGCAGTGAATTGTCAGGAGCTTTCTTT. Protein product: CASSELSGAFF.

This clone came up a few times. This chain links TRBV15 with TRBJ2-7, with no clear D. The V and J ends lost 2 bases and 3 bases respectively, with 5 bases between them. The length of the CDR3 is 12 residues. CDR1 and CDR2 from the germline V gene are LNHNV and YYDKDF (reference sequence). The CDR3 loop is CATSRNYYEQYF. CDR3 DNA sequence: TGTGCCACCAGCAGAAATTACTACGAGCAGTACTTC.

V gene TRBV9 combines with J gene TRBJ2-7; 7 bases match TRBD2. The CDR3 has 13 residues. From germline, CDR1 is SGDLS and CDR2 YYNGEE. The ends lost 4 bases at V and 7 bases at J; junction bases unmatched: 8. The CDR3 region is CASSSGLVEEQYF. The CDR3 DNA sequence: TGTGCCAGCAGCTCCGGACTAGTGGAAGAGCAGTACTTC.

The chain recombines TRBV7-9 with TRBJ1-1; the match to TRBD1 covers 7 bases. After removal of 5 bases from V and 4 bases from J, the junction contained 10 bases not matched to a gene. Germline lookup yields CDR1 SEHNR and CDR2 FQNEAQ (reference sequence). The CDR3 is 15 residues long. In DNA, the CDR3 is TGTGCCAGCAGCGGACGGGACAGCCTTATCACTGAAGCTTTCTTT. Translation: CASSGRDSLITEAFF.

This clone came up a few times. The V and J genes are TRBV3-1 (or the pseudogene TRBV3-2) and TRBJ1-1, with unresolved D. In germline, CDR1 is LGHDT, CDR2 YNNKEL (reference sequence). CDR3 length equals 14 residues. V gave up 6 bases and J gave up 4 bases, with 15 bases separating them. This chain's CDR3 is CASSWKQMGTEAFF. As DNA, the CDR3 is TGTGCCAGCAGTTGGAAACAGATGGGCACTGAAGCTTTCTTT.

The chain recombines TRBV5-1 with TRBJ1-1; 8 bases match TRBD1. V trimming: 3 bases; J trimming: 2 bases; junction bases outside the gene matches: 3. The V gene's germline CDR1 is SGHRS and CDR2 YFSETQ. There are 14 residues in the CDR3. The CDR3 DNA follows: TGCGCCAGCAGCTCAGGGGGCTTTAACACTGAAGCTTTCTTT. This translates into CASSSGGFNTEAFF.

This clone was detected ten times or more. CDR3 DNA: TGTGCCAGCAGTTTTTTAACAGGGGGAGACTATGGCTACACCTTC. Amino acid sequence: CASSFLTGGDYGYTF. J is TRBJ1-2 and V is TRBV28, with TRBD1 matching over 8 bases. Germline-derived CDR1 and CDR2 are MDHEN and SYDVKM. CDR3 length equals 15 residues. The V segment lost 3 bases and the J segment 3 bases; nucleotides outside the gene matches: 6.

This clone is a singleton in its sample. Different DNA sequences within this sample yield the same CDR3. The chain recombines TRBV12-3 or TRBV12-4 with TRBJ1-2; D not certain. V lost 1 base and J lost 4, with 7 bases in between. The CDR3 is 13 amino acids. CDR3: CASSLGRGYGYTF. CDR3 bases: TGTGCCAGCAGTTTAGGACGGGGCTATGGCTACACCTTC.

V and J are TRBV14 and TRBJ2-3, with 7 bases identical to TRBD1. J was trimmed by 7 bases and V by 2 bases; bases with no gene match: 6. The CDR3 is 14 amino acids. Per the germline V gene, CDR1 is SGHDN and CDR2 is FVKESK. CDR3 loop: CASSQTGVRNTQYF. As DNA, the CDR3 is TGTGCCAGCAGCCAAACAGGGGTTAGGAATACGCAGTATTTT.

V and J are TRBV13 and TRBJ1-3; perhaps TRBD1 as D (6 bases). CDR1 is PRHDT and CDR2 is FYEKMQ in the germline V gene (reference sequence). CDR3 size: 17 residues. The germline V and J ends were trimmed by 5 bases and 1 base, with 18 bases remaining between them. In DNA, the CDR3 is TGTGCCAGCAGCCAAACCAGGGGTCCCGATTCTGGAAACACCATATATTTT. Amino acid sequence: CASSQTRGPDSGNTIYF. Complete variable domain (other parts from reference TRBV13 and TRBJ1-3): AAGVIQSPRHLIKEKRETATLKCYPIPRHDTVYWYQQGPGQDPQFLISFYEKMQSDKGSIPDRFSAQQFSDYHSELNMSSLELGDSALYFCASSQTRGPDSGNTIYFGEGSWLTVV.

The V gene is TRBV7-9, the J gene TRBJ1-2; D is perhaps TRBD1 (5 bases). Between the trimmed V and J ends, which lost 4 bases and 3 bases, there was a span of 6 bases. Germline V gene lookup returns CDR1 SEHNR and CDR2 FQNEAQ (reference sequence). This CDR3 is built from 12 residues. CDR3 sequence reads: CASSSGYYGYTF. CDR3 DNA sequence: TGTGCCAGCAGCTCAGGGTACTATGGCTACACCTTC.

The rearrangement links TRBV6-2 or TRBV6-3 to TRBJ2-7; no reliable D call. Germline assignment: CDR1 MNHEY and CDR2 SVGEGT. Between the trimmed V and J ends, which lost 6 bases and 7 bases, there was a span of 10 bases. There are 11 residues in the CDR3. The CDR3 nucleotides are TGTGCCAGCAGCCAAAGCTATGAGCAGTACTTC. Protein: CASSQSYEQYF.

The gene calls are TRBV3-1 (or the pseudogene TRBV3-2) and TRBJ1-1, with 11 bases fitting TRBD1. This CDR3 spans 15 amino acids. Trimming removed 4 bases from V and 11 bases from J; junction bases left unmatched: 12. Germline V gives CDR1 LGHDT, CDR2 YNNKEL (reference sequence). The CDR3, as DNA: TGTGCCAGCAGCCGCTACTCCGGGACAGGGGGACGTGCTTTCTTT. Translating it yields CASSRYSGTGGRAFF.